This T cell receptor beta chain was documented in a study of OX40 agonist ivuxolimab in advanced cancers. Concerning the study at large: The costimulatory receptor OX40 (CD134) was targeted by ivuxolimab, a fully human IgG2 agonistic monoclonal antibody. Intravenous ivuxolimab was administered to patients every 2 weeks at six dose levels: 0.01, 0.1, 0.3, 1.5, 3 and 10 mg/kg. Of the 50 to 55 patients in dose escalation, some 20 had hepatocellular carcinoma, roughly 15 had melanoma, 9 had renal cell carcinoma and 9 had head and neck cancer. In the dose-escalation cohort, roughly 82% of patients were male, and the mean age was 60 years with a range of roughly 20 to 79. Patients were allowed to have had prior anti-PD-1, anti-PD-L1 or anti-CTLA-4 therapy, and approximately 40% of the dose-escalation patients had previously received checkpoint inhibitors. Three dose-escalation patients achieved partial responses, one with hepatocellular carcinoma and two with cutaneous melanoma. Peripheral TCRbeta sequencing aimed to test whether ivuxolimab altered TCR sequence diversity and caused clonal T-cell expansion. The paper covers the monotherapy dose-escalation part of the phase I ivuxolimab trial, which included N ≈ 57 patients.

As concerns this clone: Which antigen it targets is not known. Base qualities are not at hand, and no much larger clone is one base apart.

To sequence the TCRbeta CDR3 region, genomic DNA was isolated from the sorted cells. The immunoSEQ Assay was used to sequence the TCRbeta CDR3 regions. The clones in this table, taken by TCRdb from immuneACCESS, are in-frame only. Not every clone is retained; where verified, under half of the shortfall comes from an unresolved V gene, and the cause of the rest is unknown. Within this sample are 30,000 to 45,000 clones, with about three quarters of them counted one time only. The ten largest make up around a fifth of the sample. From the cysteine up to the phenylalanine, the CDR3 has a length of 12 residues. Of all the DNA, just the CDR3 is kept, 36 bases in frame from base 1. V gives up 6 bases and J gives up 2 bases, and the segment between their germline ends measures 5 bases. CDR1 MNHNY and CDR2 SVGAGI are derived from the germline V gene (reference sequence). The trial excluded patients who had a history of autoimmune disease or were on systemic immunosuppression. Peripheral blood for TCR sequencing was collected from all dose cohorts at baseline, on cycle 4 day 1, and on cycle 7 day 1. Samples came from an open-label, multicenter, first-in-human phase I dose-escalation trial of ivuxolimab. The trial enrolled adults with locally advanced or metastatic head and neck squamous cell, hepatocellular, melanoma or renal cell carcinoma. Before TCR sequencing, CD4+ and CD8+ T cells were separately sorted from peripheral blood.

Results the study describes overall, beyond this receptor: After ivuxolimab, CD8+ T cells had more expanded clones than CD4+ T cells on average. Low levels of normalized T-cell clonal expansion were also seen in some patients who did not respond. Partial responders in the 0.1-3.0 mg/kg groups had among the lowest normalized peripheral clonal expansion, especially among CD8+ T cells. Clonal expansion of both CD4+ and CD8+ blood T cells was observed from baseline to week 6 at doses 0.1 to 3.0 mg/kg. The antigen specificity of the clonally expanded peripheral T cells was not determined.

Rearrangement joined TRBV6-6 to TRBJ1-5; a confident D gene designation cannot be given. The clonotype comes from an adult with an advanced solid tumor such as melanoma, head and neck, liver or kidney cancer. The sample was CD4+ or CD8+ T cells sorted from blood, taken in a trial of the OX40 agonist ivuxolimab. In nucleotide form, the sequence is TGTGCCAGCAGGGACGGCAATCAGCCCCAGCATTTT. It translates as CASRDGNQPQHF.